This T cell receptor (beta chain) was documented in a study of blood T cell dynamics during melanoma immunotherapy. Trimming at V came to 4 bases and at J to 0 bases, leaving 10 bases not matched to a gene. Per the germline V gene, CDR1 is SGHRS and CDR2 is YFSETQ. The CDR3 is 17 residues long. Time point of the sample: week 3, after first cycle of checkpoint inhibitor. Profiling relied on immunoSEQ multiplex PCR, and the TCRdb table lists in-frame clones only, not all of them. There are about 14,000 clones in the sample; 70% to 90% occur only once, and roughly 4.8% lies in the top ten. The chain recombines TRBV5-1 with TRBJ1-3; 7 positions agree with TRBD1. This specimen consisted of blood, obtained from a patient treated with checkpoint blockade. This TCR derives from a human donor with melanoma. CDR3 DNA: TGCGCCAGCAGCACGGGGACAGCCCTAAACTCTGGAAACACCATATATTTT. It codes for CASSTGTALNSGNTIYF.